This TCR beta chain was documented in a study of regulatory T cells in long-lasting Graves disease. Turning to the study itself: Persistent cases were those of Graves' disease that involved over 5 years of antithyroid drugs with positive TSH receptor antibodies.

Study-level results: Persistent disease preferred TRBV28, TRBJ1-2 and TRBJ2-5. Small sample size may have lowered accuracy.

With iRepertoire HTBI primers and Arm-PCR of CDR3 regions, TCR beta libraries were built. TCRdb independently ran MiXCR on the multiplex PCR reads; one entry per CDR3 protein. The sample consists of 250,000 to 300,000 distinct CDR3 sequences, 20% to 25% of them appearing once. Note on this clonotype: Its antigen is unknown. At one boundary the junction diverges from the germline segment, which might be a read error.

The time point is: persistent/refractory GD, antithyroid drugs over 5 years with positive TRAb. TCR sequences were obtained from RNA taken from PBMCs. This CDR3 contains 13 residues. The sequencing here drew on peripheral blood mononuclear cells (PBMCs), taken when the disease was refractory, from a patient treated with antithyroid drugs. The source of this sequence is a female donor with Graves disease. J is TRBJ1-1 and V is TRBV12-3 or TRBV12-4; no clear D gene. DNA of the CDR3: TGTGCCAGCAGTTTATATCGAGGCTCTGATGCTTTCTTT. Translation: CASSLYRGSDAFF.